This T cell receptor (beta chain) originates from a study of blood T cell repertoires in COVID-19 (dated by TCRdb to the early 2020s). With respect to the entire study: The collaborator samples originated in the United States, Italy and Spain and spanned the acute and convalescent phases of COVID-19. A freely available public database, intended as a resource for researchers studying the immune response to SARS-CoV-2, is where the repertoires were released. Subjects who had been exposed to COVID-19, were actively infected with it, or had recovered from it provided the deeply sampled blood TCRbeta repertoires that made up the dataset. The samples were drawn from two sources: the first 160 participants of the ongoing ImmuneRACE study, and 1,254 subjects contributed by 6 global collaborators. HLA class I and class II types, where available, came from metadata supplied by the sample provider rather than from assay-based typing. The material from the prospective study consisted of cDNA or gDNA derived from T cells, B-cell-depleted T cells, or PBMCs. A de-identified subject ID, COVID-19 status, age in years and sex were almost always included in the sample metadata. Beyond this particular receptor, the publication reports: The quantity of clinical and demographic metadata differed by source and by participant and was supplied without curation.

TCRbeta CDR3 regions were amplified from genomic DNA by means of the immunoSEQ Assay, a bias-controlled multiplex PCR. As for the authors' bioinformatics: Within the assay, amplification of reference gene primers was used to estimate how many nucleated cells each sample contained. To quantify the absolute abundance of each unique TCRbeta CDR3 rearrangement, sequence reads were collapsed and filtered. For each sample, productive Simpson clonality was calculated as the square root of Simpson's diversity index across productive rearrangements. This immuneACCESS table, as held by TCRdb, lists in-frame sequences with V and J called but not all clones. Of the missing ones, under half trace to an unresolved V gene in checked studies; the others have no known cause. V and J calls and clone size are those listed in that table; D and trimming were worked out from the DNA. The sample records approximately 70,000 clones, roughly 90% of which are singletons. The ten biggest clones cover 6% to 7.5% of the sample.

Details on this clone: No cognate antigen has been identified for it. No base quality information exists; no much larger clone differs at one position.

For CDR1 and CDR2, the germline V gene (reference sequence) lists MNHEY and SMNVEV. CDR3 length: 13 amino acids, cysteine to phenylalanine. Just CDR3 DNA is preserved here, 39 bases in frame from base 1. V was cut back by 5 bases and J by 4 bases, leaving a gap of 6 bases between them. One collaborating source in Seattle enrolled patients while the patients were actively infected and followed the patients over time throughout the course of disease. The collaborating institutions used their own protocols to collect whole blood in K2EDTA tubes. For TCRbeta analysis, collaborators shipped samples in one of three forms: frozen whole blood, isolated PBMCs, or DNA extracted from either of those sample types.

This chain is built from TRBV27 and TRBJ1-6; confidence is insufficient to name the D gene. Material for sequencing was peripheral blood. This TCR derives from a man aged 35 to 55 with COVID-19, enrolled during active disease. The CDR3: CASSPSYNSPLHF. The sequenced DNA is TGTGCCAGCAGTCCATCATATAATTCACCCCTCCACTTT.